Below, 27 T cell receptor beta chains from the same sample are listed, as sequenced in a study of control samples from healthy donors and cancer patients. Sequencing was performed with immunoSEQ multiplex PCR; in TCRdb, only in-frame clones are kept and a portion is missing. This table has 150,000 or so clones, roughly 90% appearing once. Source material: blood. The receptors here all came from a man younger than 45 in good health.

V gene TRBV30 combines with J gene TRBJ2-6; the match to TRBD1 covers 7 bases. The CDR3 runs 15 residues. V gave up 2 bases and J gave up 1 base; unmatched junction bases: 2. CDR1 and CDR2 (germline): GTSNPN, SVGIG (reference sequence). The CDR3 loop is CAWSTGQSGANVLTF. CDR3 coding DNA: TGTGCCTGGAGTACGGGACAGTCTGGGGCCAACGTCCTGACTTTC.

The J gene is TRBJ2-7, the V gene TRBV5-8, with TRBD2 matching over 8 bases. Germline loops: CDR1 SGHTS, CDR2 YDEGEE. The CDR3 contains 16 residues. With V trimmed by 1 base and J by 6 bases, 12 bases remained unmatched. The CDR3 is CASSLTGGPRGSEQYF. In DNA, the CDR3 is TGTGCCAGCAGCTTGACGGGGGGGCCGCGTGGGAGCGAGCAGTACTTC.

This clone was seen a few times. CDR3 residues: CASSSQTETWGEQFF. The CDR3 DNA sequence: TGTGCCAGTAGTTCTCAGACAGAGACGTGGGGTGAGCAGTTCTTC. The chain is built from TRBV19 and TRBJ2-1; D is perhaps TRBD1 (5 bases). This CDR3 has 15 residues. The germline gives CDR1 LNHDA, CDR2 SQIVND (reference sequence). The V end lost 5 bases, the J end lost 9 bases, and 20 bases lay between the germline ends.

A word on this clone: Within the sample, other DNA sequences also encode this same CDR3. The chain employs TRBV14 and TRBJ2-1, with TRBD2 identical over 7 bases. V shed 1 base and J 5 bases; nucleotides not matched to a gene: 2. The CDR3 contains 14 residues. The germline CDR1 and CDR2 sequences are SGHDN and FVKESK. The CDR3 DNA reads TGTGCCAGCAGCCAAGGCGGGGGACACAATGAGCAGTTCTTC. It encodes CASSQGGGHNEQFF.

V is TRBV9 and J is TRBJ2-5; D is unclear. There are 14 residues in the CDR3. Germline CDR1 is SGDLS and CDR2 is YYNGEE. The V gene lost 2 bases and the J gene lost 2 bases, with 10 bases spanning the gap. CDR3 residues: CASSVSTVQETQYF. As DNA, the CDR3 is TGTGCCAGCAGCGTCTCGACGGTACAAGAGACCCAGTACTTC.

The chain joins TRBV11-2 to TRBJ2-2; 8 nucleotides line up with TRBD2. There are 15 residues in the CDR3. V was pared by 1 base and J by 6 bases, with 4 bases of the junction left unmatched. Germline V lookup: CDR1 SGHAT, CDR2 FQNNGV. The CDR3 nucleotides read TGTGCCAGCAGCTTAGCACTAGCGGCGGCCGGGGAGCTGTTTTTT. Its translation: CASSLALAAAGELFF.

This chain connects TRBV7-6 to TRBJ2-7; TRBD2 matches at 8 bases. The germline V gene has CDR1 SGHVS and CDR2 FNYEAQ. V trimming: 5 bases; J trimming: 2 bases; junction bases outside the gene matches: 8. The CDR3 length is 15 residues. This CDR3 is CASSPSTAGAYEQYF. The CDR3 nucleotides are TGTGCCAGCAGCCCAAGTACAGCGGGGGCCTACGAGCAGTACTTC.

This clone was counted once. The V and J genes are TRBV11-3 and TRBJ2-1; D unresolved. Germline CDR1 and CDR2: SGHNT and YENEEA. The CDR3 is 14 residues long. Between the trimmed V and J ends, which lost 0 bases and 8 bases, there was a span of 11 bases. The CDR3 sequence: CASSLDSLNYEQFF. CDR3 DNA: TGTGCCAGCAGCTTAGATTCTCTGAATTATGAGCAGTTCTTC.

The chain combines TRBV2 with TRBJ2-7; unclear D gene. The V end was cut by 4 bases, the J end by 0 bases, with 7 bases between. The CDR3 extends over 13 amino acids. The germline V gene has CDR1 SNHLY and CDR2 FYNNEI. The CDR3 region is CASSVGSSYEQYF. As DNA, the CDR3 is TGTGCCAGCAGTGTCGGCTCCTCCTACGAGCAGTACTTC. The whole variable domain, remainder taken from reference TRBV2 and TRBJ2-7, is EPEVTQTPSHQVTQMGQEVILRCVPISNHLYFYWYRQILGQKVEFLVSFYNNEISEKSEIFDDQFSVERPDGSNFTLKIRSTKLEDSAMYFCASSVGSSYEQYFGPGTRLTVT.

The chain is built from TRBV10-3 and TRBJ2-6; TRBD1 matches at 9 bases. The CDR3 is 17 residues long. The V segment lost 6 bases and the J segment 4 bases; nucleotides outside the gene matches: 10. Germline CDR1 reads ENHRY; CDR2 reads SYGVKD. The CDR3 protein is CAIRPQGAYEGANVLTF. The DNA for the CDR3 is TGTGCCATCAGACCACAGGGGGCTTACGAGGGGGCCAACGTCCTGACTTTC.

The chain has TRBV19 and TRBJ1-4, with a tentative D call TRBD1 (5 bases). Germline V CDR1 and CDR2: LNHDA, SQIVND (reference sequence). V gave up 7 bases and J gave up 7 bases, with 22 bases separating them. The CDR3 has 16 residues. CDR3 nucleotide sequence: TGTGCCAGTAATGGGGCAGGGCGCGTTAGTGGTGAAAAACTGTTTTTT. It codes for CASNGAGRVSGEKLFF.

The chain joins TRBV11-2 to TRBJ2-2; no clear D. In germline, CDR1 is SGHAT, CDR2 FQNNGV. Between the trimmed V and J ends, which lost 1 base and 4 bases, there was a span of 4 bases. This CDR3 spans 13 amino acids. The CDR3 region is CASSLAGTGELFF. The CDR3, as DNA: TGTGCCAGCAGCTTAGCCGGCACCGGGGAGCTGTTTTTT.

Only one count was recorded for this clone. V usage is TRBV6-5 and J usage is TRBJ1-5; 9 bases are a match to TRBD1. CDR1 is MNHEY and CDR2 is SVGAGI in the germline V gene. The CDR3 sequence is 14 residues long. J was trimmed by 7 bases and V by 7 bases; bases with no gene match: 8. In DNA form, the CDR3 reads TGTGCCAGCATCCCAGGGACAGGGTACCAGCCCCAGCATTTT. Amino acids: CASIPGTGYQPQHF.

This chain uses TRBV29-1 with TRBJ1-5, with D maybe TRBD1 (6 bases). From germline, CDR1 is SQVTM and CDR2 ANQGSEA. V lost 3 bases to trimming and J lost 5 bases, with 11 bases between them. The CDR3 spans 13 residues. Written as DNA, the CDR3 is TGCAGCGTTGATGAGGGGGGAGATCAGCCCCAGCATTTT. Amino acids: CSVDEGGDQPQHF.

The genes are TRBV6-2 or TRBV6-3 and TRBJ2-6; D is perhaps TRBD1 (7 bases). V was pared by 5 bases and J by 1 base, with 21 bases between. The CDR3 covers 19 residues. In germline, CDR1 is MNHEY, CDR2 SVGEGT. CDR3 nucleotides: TGTGCCAGCAGTAAACTCGCGGGACTGACAGGGTCTGGGGCCAACGTCCTGACTTTC. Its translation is CASSKLAGLTGSGANVLTF.

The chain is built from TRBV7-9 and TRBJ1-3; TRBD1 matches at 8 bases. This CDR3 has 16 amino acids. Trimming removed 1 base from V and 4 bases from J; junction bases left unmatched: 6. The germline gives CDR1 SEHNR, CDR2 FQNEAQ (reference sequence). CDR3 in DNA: TGTGCCAGCAGCTTAGAGCCGGACAGGGCAGGAAACACCATATATTTT. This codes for CASSLEPDRAGNTIYF.

In DNA, the CDR3 is TGTGCCAGCAGTTCCGACAGGGGGCGAGGGAACACTGAAGCTTTCTTT. Protein: CASSSDRGRGNTEAFF. The chain employs TRBV27 and TRBJ1-1; 10 positions agree with TRBD1. Germline V gives CDR1 MNHEY, CDR2 SMNVEV (reference sequence). V lost 4 bases to trimming and J lost 1 base; unmatched junction nucleotides: 6. This CDR3 has 16 amino acids.

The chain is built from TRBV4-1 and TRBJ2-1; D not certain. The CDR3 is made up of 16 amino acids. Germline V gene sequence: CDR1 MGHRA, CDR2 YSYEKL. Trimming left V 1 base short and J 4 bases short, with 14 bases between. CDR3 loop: CASSQASRPIYNEQFF. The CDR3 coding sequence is TGCGCCAGCAGCCAAGCAAGTCGCCCGATTTACAATGAGCAGTTCTTC.

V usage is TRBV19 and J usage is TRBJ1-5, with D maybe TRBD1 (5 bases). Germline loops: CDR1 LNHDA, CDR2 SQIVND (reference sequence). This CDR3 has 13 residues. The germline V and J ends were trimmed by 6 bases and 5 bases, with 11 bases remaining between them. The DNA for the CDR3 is TGTGCCAGTAGCCGGGACGGTGATCAGCCCCAGCATTTT. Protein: CASSRDGDQPQHF.

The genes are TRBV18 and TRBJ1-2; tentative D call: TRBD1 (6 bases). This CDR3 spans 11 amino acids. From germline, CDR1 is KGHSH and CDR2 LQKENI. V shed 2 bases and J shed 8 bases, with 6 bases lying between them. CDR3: CASSPGGGYTF. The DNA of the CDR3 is TGTGCCAGCTCACCAGGGGGCGGCTACACCTTC. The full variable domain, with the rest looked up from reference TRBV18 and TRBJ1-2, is NAGVMQNPRHLVRRRGQEARLRCSPMKGHSHVYWYRQLPEEGLKFMVYLQKENIIDESGMPKERFSAEFPKEGPSILRIQQVVRGDSAAYFCASSPGGGYTFGSGTRLTVV.

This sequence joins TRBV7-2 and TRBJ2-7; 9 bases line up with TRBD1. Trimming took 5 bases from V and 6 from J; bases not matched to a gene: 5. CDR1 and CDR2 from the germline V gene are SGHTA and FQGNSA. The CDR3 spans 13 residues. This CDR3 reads CASSRDRAAEQYF. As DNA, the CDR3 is TGTGCCAGCAGCCGGGACAGGGCCGCCGAGCAGTACTTC.

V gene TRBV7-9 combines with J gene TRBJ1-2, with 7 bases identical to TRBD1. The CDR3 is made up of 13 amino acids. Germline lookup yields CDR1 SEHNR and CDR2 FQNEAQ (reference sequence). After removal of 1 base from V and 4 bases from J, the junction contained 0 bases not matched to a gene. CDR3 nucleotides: TGTGCCAGCAGCTTAGGGGACAGCTATGGCTACACCTTC. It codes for CASSLGDSYGYTF.

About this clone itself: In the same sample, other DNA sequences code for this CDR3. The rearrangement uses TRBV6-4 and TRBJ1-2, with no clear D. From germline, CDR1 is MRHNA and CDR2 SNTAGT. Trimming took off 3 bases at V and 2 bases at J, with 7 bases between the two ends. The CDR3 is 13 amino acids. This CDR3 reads CASSDGRNYGYTF. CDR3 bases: TGTGCCAGCAGTGATGGTAGAAACTATGGCTACACCTTC.

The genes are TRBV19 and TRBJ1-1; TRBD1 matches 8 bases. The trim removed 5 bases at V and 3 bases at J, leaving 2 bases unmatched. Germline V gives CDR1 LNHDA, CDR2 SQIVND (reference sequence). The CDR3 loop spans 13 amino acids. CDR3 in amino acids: CASSLRGHTEAFF. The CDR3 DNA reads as TGTGCCAGTAGTCTCAGGGGGCACACTGAAGCTTTCTTT.

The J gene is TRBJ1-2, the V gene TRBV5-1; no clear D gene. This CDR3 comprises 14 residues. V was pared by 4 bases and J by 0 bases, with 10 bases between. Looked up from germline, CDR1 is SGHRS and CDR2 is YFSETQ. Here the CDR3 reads CASSVTSANYGYTF. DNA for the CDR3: TGCGCCAGCAGCGTTACTAGTGCTAACTATGGCTACACCTTC.

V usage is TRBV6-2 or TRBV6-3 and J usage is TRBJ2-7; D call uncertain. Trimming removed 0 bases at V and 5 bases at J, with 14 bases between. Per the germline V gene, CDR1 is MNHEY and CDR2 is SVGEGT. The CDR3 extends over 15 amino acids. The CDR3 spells CASSYSGWLRDEQYF. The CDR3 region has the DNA TGTGCCAGCAGTTACTCTGGGTGGCTAAGGGACGAGCAGTACTTC.

DNA for the CDR3: TGTGCCAGCAGCTTGGGGCATTTCACAGATACGCAGTATTTT. The encoded protein is CASSLGHFTDTQYF. The J gene is TRBJ2-3, the V gene TRBV5-4; D is unclear. The germline gives CDR1 SGHNT, CDR2 YYREEE (reference sequence). The CDR3 totals 14 residues. V was cut by 0 bases and J by 2 bases, with 7 bases left in between.